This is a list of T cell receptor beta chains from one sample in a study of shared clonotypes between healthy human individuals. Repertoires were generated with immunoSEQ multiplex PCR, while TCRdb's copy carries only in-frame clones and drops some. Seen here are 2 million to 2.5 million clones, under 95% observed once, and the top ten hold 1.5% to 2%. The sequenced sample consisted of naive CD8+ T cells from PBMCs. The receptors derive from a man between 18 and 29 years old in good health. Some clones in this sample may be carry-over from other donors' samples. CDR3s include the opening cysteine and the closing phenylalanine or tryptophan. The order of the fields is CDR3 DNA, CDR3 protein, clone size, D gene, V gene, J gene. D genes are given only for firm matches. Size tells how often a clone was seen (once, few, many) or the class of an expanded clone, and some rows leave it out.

TGTGCCTGGACAGGGTACACCGGGGAGCTGTTTTTT	CAWTGYTGELFF	once	NA	TRBV30	TRBJ2-2
TGCGCCAGCAGCCTGGGGCGAAACTATGGCTACACCTTC	CASSLGRNYGYTF	NA	NA	TRBV4-3	TRBJ1-2
TGTGCCAGCAGTTTATCTGTGGGGTCGGGAAACACCATATATTTT	CASSLSVGSGNTIYF	NA	NA	TRBV27	TRBJ1-3
TGTGCCAGCAGTAACGTCGGTGTGGGGGGCATTTCGGGAAACATTCAGTACTTC	CASSNVGVGGISGNIQYF	NA	NA	TRBV27	TRBJ2-4
TGTGCCAGCAGCCCTGCCGGGACTCTTACTACCTACGAGCAGTACTTC	CASSPAGTLTTYEQYF	NA	NA	TRBV11-3	TRBJ2-7
TGTGCCAGCAGCGCGTTCAGGGGACCCCCCGGGATCGCTGAAGCTTTCTTT	CASSAFRGPPGIAEAFF	NA	NA	TRBV7-8	TRBJ1-1
TGTGCCAGCAGCTTAGCGCTCCTAGCGGCAGATACGCAGTATTTT	CASSLALLAADTQYF	once	TRBD2	TRBV7-8	TRBJ2-3
TGTGCCAGCAAAAACCGAAGAACGGACTATGGCTACACCTTC	CASKNRRTDYGYTF	NA	NA	TRBV27	TRBJ1-2
TGTGCCAGCAGCTTAGATACCGGACAGGGATACAATGAGCAGTTCTTC	CASSLDTGQGYNEQFF	NA	TRBD1	TRBV11-3	TRBJ2-1
TGTGCCAGCAGCTTAGATGGGGGGACTGGGGCCAACGTCCTGACTTTC	CASSLDGGTGANVLTF	NA	NA	TRBV7-9	TRBJ2-6